This entry is about one T cell receptor (beta chain). The record originates from a study of shared clonotypes between healthy human individuals. The wider study: CD4 naive and CD4 memory each took three plates per donor, while CD8 naive took two and CD8 memory one.

TCRdb keeps only in-frame clones here, not all; method: immunoSEQ multiplex PCR. The data contain about 1 million clones, under 80% of them singletons. Germline V lookup: CDR1 DFQATT, CDR2 SNEGSKA (reference sequence). This CDR3 comprises 11 residues. Losses at the gene ends were 5 bases for V and 14 bases for J; bases not matched to a gene: 9. Sample: memory CD4+ T cells sorted from blood. Subset indicated: CD45RA-negative fraction. The sequence came from a man aged 18-30 years in good health. The rearrangement uses TRBV20-1 and TRBJ1-2; 9 nucleotides line up with TRBD1. The CDR3 DNA sequence: TGCAGTGCTTCACAGACAGGGGGTGATACCTTC. Translating it yields CSASQTGGDTF.